This is a list of T cell receptor beta chains from one sample in a study of shared clonotypes between healthy human individuals. Data came from immunoSEQ multiplex PCR; TCRdb stores just in-frame clones and leaves some out. The repertoire holds approximately 2.3 million clones, with 85% to 95% as singletons. The specimen sequenced was naive CD4+ T cells from PBMCs. The receptors stem from a man between 18 and 35 years old in good health. Some clones in this sample may be carry-over from other donors' samples. Each CDR3 is given with its conserved first and last residue. A D gene is named only where the DNA matches it firmly. Size tells how often a clone was seen (once, few, many) or the class of an expanded clone, and some rows leave it out.

TRBV6-1,TRBJ2-3,NA,NA,TGTGCCAGCAGTGAATGGACGGGTTCTAGCACAGATACGCAGTATTTT,CASSEWTGSSTDTQYF
TRBV2,TRBJ1-5,TRBD1,NA,TGTGCCAGCAGTGCCGGGACAGGATCTAATCAGCCCCAGCATTTT,CASSAGTGSNQPQHF
TRBV7-6,TRBJ1-4,NA,NA,TGTGCCAGCAGCCGGAATGGCGCTAATGAAAAACTGTTTTTT,CASSRNGANEKLFF
TRBV5-4,TRBJ2-3,TRBD1,NA,TGTGCCAGCAGCCCGTGGGGACAGTTGAATACGCAGTATTTT,CASSPWGQLNTQYF
TRBV6-6,TRBJ2-1,TRBD2,NA,TGTGCCAGCAGTCGGACTAGCGGGACCTACAATGAGCAGTTCTTC,CASSRTSGTYNEQFF
TRBV7-9,TRBJ2-5,NA,NA,TGTGCCAGCAGCTTAGGAGGGGACCCACCCCTGGGAGAGACCCAGTACTTC,CASSLGGDPPLGETQYF
TRBV28,TRBJ1-2,NA,NA,TGTGCCAGCAGCCCCAACTATGGCTACACCTTC,CASSPNYGYTF
TRBV5-6,TRBJ1-2,NA,NA,TGTGCCAGCAGCTTGGGGGCGGGAGGCTACACCTTC,CASSLGAGGYTF
TRBV19,TRBJ1-5,TRBD1,NA,TGTGCCAGTAGTTCACAAGGGACAGGGGGCAATCAGCCCCAGCATTTT,CASSSQGTGGNQPQHF
TRBV7-9,TRBJ1-5,TRBD1,NA,TGTGCCAGCAGCCCTGGGACAGGGGATCGGCCCCAGCATTTT,CASSPGTGDRPQHF
TRBV27,TRBJ2-3,TRBD2,NA,TGTGCCAGCAGTTCGCGACTAGCTGTAAGCACAGATACGCAGTATTTT,CASSSRLAVSTDTQYF
TRBV4-1,TRBJ1-1,TRBD1,NA,TGCGCCAGCAGCCAGGGTCCGGGACAGGGGAACACTGAAGCTTTCTTT,CASSQGPGQGNTEAFF
TRBV5-4,TRBJ1-1,NA,NA,TGTGCCAGCAGCCGTACCTCGGCATCTTATGAAGCTTTCTTT,CASSRTSASYEAFF
TRBV7-8,TRBJ2-7,NA,NA,TGTGCCAGCAGCTTAGCATGGGGCCTTATAAAGGATCCTAACGAGCAGTACTTC,CASSLAWGLIKDPNEQYF
TRBV23-1,TRBJ1-5,TRBD1,NA,TGCGCCAGCAGTCAAGACAGGGGGCCCCGAAGGCAGCCCCAGCATTTT,CASSQDRGPRRQPQHF
TRBV28,TRBJ2-7,TRBD2,NA,TGTGCCAGCAGCCAACCGGGACTAGCGGGAGGGGGGCACGAGCAGTACTTC,CASSQPGLAGGGHEQYF
TRBV2,TRBJ1-4,NA,NA,TGTGCCAGCAGTGTATATGAAAAACTGTTTTTT,CASSVYEKLFF
TRBV2,TRBJ2-7,TRBD1,NA,TGTGCCAGCAGTGAGGGGGACAGATCATTCTACGAGCAGTACTTC,CASSEGDRSFYEQYF
TRBV6-1,TRBJ2-7,NA,NA,TGTGCCAGCAGTGAAGGCGGGAACCGTGGATTGGAGCAGTACTTC,CASSEGGNRGLEQYF
TRBV5-1,TRBJ2-1,NA,NA,TGCGCCAGCAGCGTGTCCAGCTCCTACAATGAGCAGTTCTTC,CASSVSSSYNEQFF
TRBV18,TRBJ1-2,NA,NA,TGTGCCAGCTCGAACATATCGTCGTCTGGCTACACCTTC,CASSNISSSGYTF
TRBV28,TRBJ2-1,NA,NA,TGTGCCAGCACCCTTTCTGGGGGCTACAATGAGCAGTTCTTC,CASTLSGGYNEQFF
TRBV7-9,TRBJ1-2,NA,NA,TGTGCCAGCAGCTTAAGGGGGGGCCCCGGACTCCACTATGGCTACACCTTC,CASSLRGGPGLHYGYTF
TRBV6-5,TRBJ2-7,TRBD1,NA,TGTGCCAGCAGCGCCCACAGGGGCTCCTACGAGCAGTACTTC,CASSAHRGSYEQYF
TRBV7-9,TRBJ2-1,TRBD2,NA,TGTGCCAGCAGCTTACCCCGGACTAGTCGAAGTGAGCAGTTCTTC,CASSLPRTSRSEQFF
TRBV20-1,TRBJ1-5,NA,NA,TGCAGTGCTAGAGATCGGGGAGCCCAGCATTTT,CSARDRGAQHF
TRBV9,TRBJ2-1,NA,NA,TGTGCCAGCAGCGTAGCACTAGCAGAATACAATGAGCAGTTCTTC,CASSVALAEYNEQFF
TRBV25-1,TRBJ2-7,TRBD2,NA,TGTGCCAGCAGTGCCCGGGGGGGCGCCACCCGCGCGGCCTACGAGCAGTACTTC,CASSARGGATRAAYEQYF
TRBV7-9,TRBJ2-5,NA,NA,TGTGCCAGCAGCTTAGCGCGCAGCGGAGAAGAGACCCAGTACTTC,CASSLARSGEETQYF
TRBV5-1,TRBJ2-5,TRBD2,NA,TGCGCCAGCAGCTTGCCCCTAGCGGGAGCCGCAGAGACCCAGTACTTC,CASSLPLAGAAETQYF
TRBV19,TRBJ2-2,NA,once,TGTGCCAGTAGTCACGGACGAGGGACCGGGGAGCTGTTTTTT,CASSHGRGTGELFF